The 31 T cell receptor beta chains given below trace back to one sample, sequenced in a study of blood T cell repertoires in COVID-19. Libraries were prepared by immunoSEQ multiplex PCR; TCRdb keeps only in-frame clonotypes and omits some of them. The sample has 150,000 to 200,000 clones; more than 85% are singletons. What was sequenced was peripheral blood. These receptors were taken from a man aged 40-55 years with active or convalescent COVID-19.

The V call is TRBV4-1, the J call TRBJ1-4; TRBD1 might be the D (6 bases). Germline V CDR1 and CDR2: MGHRA, YSYEKL. This CDR3 is 14 amino acids long. The V gene lost 3 bases and the J gene lost 6 bases, with 11 bases spanning the gap. The CDR3 DNA reads TGCGCCAGCAGCCAGGCAGGGGTTCATGAAAAACTGTTTTTT. Translating it yields CASSQAGVHEKLFF.

The V gene is TRBV18, the J gene TRBJ1-3; no reliable D call. CDR3 size: 13 residues. Trimming took 8 bases from V and 3 from J, leaving 11 bases between them. Germline V lookup: CDR1 KGHSH, CDR2 LQKENI. CDR3 sequence reads: CASRTGGGNTIYF. In DNA, the CDR3 is TGTGCCAGCCGGACGGGAGGTGGAAACACCATATATTTT.

The chain combines TRBV3-1 (or the pseudogene TRBV3-2) with TRBJ1-6; D ambiguous. CDR1 is LGHDT, CDR2 YNNKEL, per germline (reference sequence). Trimming cost V 6 bases and J 7 bases, with 10 bases left between them. CDR3 size: 13 residues. The CDR3 nucleotides read TGTGCCAGCAGGAGTCAGACAAATTCACCCCTCCACTTT. Translation: CASRSQTNSPLHF.

This clone was observed a handful of times. Here the CDR3 reads CASSPFGLAASYEQYF. CDR3 DNA sequence: TGTGCCAGCTCACCCTTTGGACTAGCGGCAAGCTACGAGCAGTACTTC. The rearrangement joins TRBV18 to TRBJ2-7, with 10 bases that match TRBD2. The CDR3 sequence is 16 residues long. V lost 3 bases to trimming and J lost 3 bases; unmatched junction nucleotides: 8. Germline CDR1 and CDR2: KGHSH and LQKENI.

The V call is TRBV3-1 (or the pseudogene TRBV3-2), the J call TRBJ2-3; 9 nucleotides align to TRBD2. V lost 3 bases and J lost 2; bases outside the gene matches: 9. Germline CDR1 is LGHDT and CDR2 is YNNKEL (reference sequence). The length of the CDR3 is 17 residues. The CDR3 loop reads CASSHGRLAGTTDTQYF. The CDR3 DNA follows: TGTGCCAGCAGCCATGGCCGGCTAGCGGGGACCACAGATACGCAGTATTTT.

The J gene is TRBJ1-2, the V gene TRBV2; D unclear. V lost 3 bases and J lost 4, with 12 bases in between. CDR1 and CDR2 (germline): SNHLY, FYNNEI. The length of the CDR3 is 14 residues. The chain's CDR3 is CASSDTGERYGYTF. The CDR3 DNA reads as TGTGCCAGCAGTGACACCGGAGAACGCTATGGCTACACCTTC.

The chain is built from TRBV19 and TRBJ2-3; 8 positions match TRBD1. The CDR3 has 13 amino acids. The germline CDR1 and CDR2 sequences are LNHDA and SQIVND (reference sequence). V lost 9 bases to trimming and J lost 2 bases; unmatched junction nucleotides: 4. The DNA of the CDR3 is TGTGCCAGCTCGGACAGGGCCACAGATACGCAGTATTTT. This sequence encodes CASSDRATDTQYF.

The chain uses TRBV6-5 and TRBJ1-4; D may be TRBD1 (6 bases). Germline CDR1 and CDR2: MNHEY and SVGAGI. With 7 bases removed from V and 7 bases from J, the gap between germline ends came to 19 bases. The CDR3 runs to 15 residues. The CDR3 bases are TGTGCCAGCACTGTGGACAGTCGAAGGGCTGAAAAACTGTTTTTT. This codes for CASTVDSRRAEKLFF.

The chain links TRBV7-9 to TRBJ1-5; 8 bases are a match to TRBD1. This CDR3 is 14 amino acids long. Germline V gene lookup returns CDR1 SEHNR and CDR2 FQNEAQ (reference sequence). V lost 4 bases to trimming and J lost 11 bases; unmatched junction nucleotides: 10. Written as DNA, the CDR3 is TGTGCCAGCAGCTCCTCCGCGACAGGGGTTTCCCAGCATTTT. It codes for CASSSSATGVSQHF.

This clone was seen a single time. V is TRBV5-1 and J is TRBJ1-2; 8 nucleotides agree with TRBD1. Germline CDR1 and CDR2: SGHRS and YFSETQ. The CDR3 extends over 16 amino acids. The ends lost 0 bases at V and 3 bases at J; junction bases unmatched: 7. CDR3 sequence (DNA): TGCGCCAGCAGCTTGGGCCCTTCGGACAGGGACTATGGCTACACCTTC. Protein sequence: CASSLGPSDRDYGYTF.

The rearrangement uses TRBV7-9 and TRBJ1-1; D unclear. Germline CDR1 reads SEHNR; CDR2 reads FQNEAQ (reference sequence). V was trimmed by 0 bases and J by 0 bases, leaving 8 bases between them. The CDR3 sequence is 15 residues long. This CDR3 reads CASSLAGTMNTEAFF. CDR3 DNA sequence: TGTGCCAGCAGCTTAGCGGGCACAATGAACACTGAAGCTTTCTTT.

The CDR3, as DNA: TGTGCCAGCAGCCTAGACTACCAAGAGACCCAGTACTTC. This translates into CASSLDYQETQYF. This chain links TRBV12-3 or TRBV12-4 with TRBJ2-5; D is unresolved. V lost 6 bases and J lost 0, with 8 bases in between. The CDR3 consists of 13 residues.

This chain connects TRBV3-1 (or the pseudogene TRBV3-2) to TRBJ1-3; 7 bases match TRBD1. Trimming took 4 bases from V and 4 from J; bases not matched to a gene: 7. CDR3 length: 15 amino acids. Per germline, CDR1 LGHDT and CDR2 YNNKEL (reference sequence). The CDR3 is CASSRIDRAGNTIYF. The CDR3 bases are TGTGCCAGCAGCCGGATAGACAGGGCAGGAAACACCATATATTTT.

For the CDR3, the DNA is TGCAGCGTTGCGGAGTTCCGCTCCTACAATGAGCAGTTCTTC. Translated: CSVAEFRSYNEQFF. The chain has TRBV29-1 and TRBJ2-1; D not resolved. Germline loops: CDR1 SQVTM, CDR2 ANQGSEA. This CDR3 has 14 residues. V dropped 4 bases and J dropped 0 bases, with 10 bases sitting between them.

This chain links TRBV28 with TRBJ1-6; the D gene is possibly TRBD1 (5 bases). Trimming took off 4 bases at V and 1 base at J, with 8 bases between the two ends. The CDR3 is 15 residues long. Germline V gives CDR1 MDHEN, CDR2 SYDVKM. The CDR3 DNA reads as TGTGCCAGCAGTTCGAGACAGTCCTATAATTCACCCCTCCACTTT. Protein: CASSSRQSYNSPLHF.

J is TRBJ1-5 and V is TRBV15; D gene uncertain. Germline CDR1 LNHNV, CDR2 YYDKDF (reference sequence). The V and J ends lost 2 bases and 6 bases respectively, with 14 bases between them. This CDR3 region has 15 residues. CDR3 sequence (DNA): TGTGCCACCAGCAGATCTGACAATGGGCTTCAGCCCCAGCATTTT. Amino acid sequence: CATSRSDNGLQPQHF.

V usage is TRBV10-1 and J usage is TRBJ2-7; 8 bases are shared with TRBD1. The CDR3 length is 14 residues. Trimming took 6 bases from V and 0 from J; bases not matched to a gene: 4. CDR1 is WNHNN, CDR2 SYGVQD, per germline (reference sequence). DNA for the CDR3: TGCGCCAGCAGGAGGACAGGGCGCTCCTACGAGCAGTACTTC. Translation: CASRRTGRSYEQYF.

The chain combines TRBV19 with TRBJ2-2, with 7 bases identical to TRBD1. Unmatched junction bases numbered 6, after V lost 5 bases and J lost 6 bases. The CDR3 loop spans 14 amino acids. Germline CDR1 reads LNHDA; CDR2 reads SQIVND (reference sequence). The CDR3 DNA reads TGTGCCAGTAGTTCCACAGGGGTAGCCGGGGAGCTGTTTTTT. This sequence encodes CASSSTGVAGELFF. The variable domain in full, with the rest retrieved from reference TRBV19 and TRBJ2-2, is DGGITQSPKYLFRKEGQNVTLSCEQNLNHDAMYWYRQDPGQGLRLIYYSQIVNDFQKGDIAEGYSVSREKKESFPLTVTSAQKNPTAFYLCASSSTGVAGELFFGEGSRLTVL.

Points on this clone: Other DNA sequences in the sample encode the same CDR3. The chain has TRBV9 and TRBJ2-3, with D possibly being TRBD1 (5 bases). Trimming took off 4 bases at V and 2 bases at J, with 14 bases between the two ends. This CDR3 region has 15 residues. Germline V CDR1 and CDR2: SGDLS, YYNGEE. CDR3 in amino acids: CASSPIIGVTDTQYF. The CDR3 nucleotides read TGTGCCAGCAGCCCCATAATAGGGGTCACAGATACGCAGTATTTT.

CDR3 DNA sequence: TGTGCAAGTCGCTTAGCCCCGGACAGGGGTAACTATGGCTACACCTTC. Encoded protein: CASRLAPDRGNYGYTF. The chain uses TRBV12-2 and TRBJ1-2; TRBD1 is the table's D call and was not checked against the DNA. TRBV12-2 constitutes a pseudogene. CDR3 length: 16 residues.

The chain employs TRBV5-6 and TRBJ1-2; TRBD1 matches at 7 bases. Trimming took 3 bases from V and 7 from J; bases not matched to a gene: 6. The CDR3 is 13 residues long. The germline V gene has CDR1 SGHDT and CDR2 YYEEEE. The CDR3 protein is CASSSTGAGGYTF. CDR3 nucleotides: TGTGCCAGCAGCTCTACAGGGGCGGGTGGCTACACCTTC.

V and J are TRBV1 and TRBJ2-1; the table's D call TRBD2 went unverified against the DNA. TRBV1 is a known pseudogene. This CDR3 region has 15 residues. The CDR3 DNA is TGCACCAGCAGCTGGAAGCGGCGAAGGTACAATGAGCAGTTCTTC. Translated: CTSSWKRRRYNEQFF.

The chain carries TRBV7-9 and TRBJ2-3; D may be TRBD1 (8 bases). Between the trimmed V and J ends, which lost 7 bases and 2 bases, there was a span of 22 bases. Germline V CDR1 and CDR2: SEHNR, FQNEAQ (reference sequence). This CDR3 has 17 residues. The CDR3 protein is CASKRGIWTGPTDTQYF. As DNA, the CDR3 is TGTGCCAGCAAGCGGGGCATCTGGACAGGGCCCACAGATACGCAGTATTTT. Complete variable domain (other parts from reference TRBV7-9 and TRBJ2-3): DTGVSQNPRHKITKRGQNVTFRCDPISEHNRLYWYRQTLGQGPEFLTYFQNEAQLEKSRLLSDRFSAERPKGSFSTLEIQRTEQGDSAMYLCASKRGIWTGPTDTQYFGPGTRLTVL.

The chain recombines TRBV2 with TRBJ2-3, with a weak D call TRBD1 (5 bases). V was pared by 3 bases and J by 6 bases, with 19 bases between. This CDR3 has 16 residues. Germline V CDR1 and CDR2: SNHLY, FYNNEI. CDR3 loop: CASSDGAKFDADTQYF. DNA of the CDR3: TGTGCCAGCAGTGATGGGGCAAAGTTTGACGCCGATACGCAGTATTTT.

This clone has just one count. This rearrangement joins TRBV9 to TRBJ2-5; D is perhaps TRBD2 (6 bases). Between the trimmed V and J ends, which lost 3 bases and 5 bases, there was a span of 14 bases. The length of the CDR3 is 14 residues. Germline values: CDR1 SGDLS, CDR2 YYNGEE. For the CDR3, the DNA is TGTGCCAGCAGCGCTGGGACTTTGACGGAGACCCAGTACTTC. Amino acids: CASSAGTLTETQYF.

The gene calls are TRBV3-1 (or the pseudogene TRBV3-2) and TRBJ2-7, with 11 bases lining up with TRBD1. Trimming cost V 4 bases and J 5 bases; bases outside gene matches: 4. Looked up from germline, CDR1 is LGHDT and CDR2 is YNNKEL (reference sequence). This CDR3 spans 14 amino acids. The CDR3 region is CASSPRDRGDEQYF. Here the CDR3 DNA reads TGTGCCAGCAGCCCCCGGGACAGGGGGGACGAGCAGTACTTC.

The gene calls are TRBV28 and TRBJ2-7; TRBD2 agrees at 10 bases. Germline CDR1 MDHEN, CDR2 SYDVKM. V shed 6 bases and J 5 bases; nucleotides not matched to a gene: 10. The CDR3 length is 15 residues. CDR3 in DNA: TGTGCCAGCAGCCCGAGCGGGGGGGCCGTCGACGAGCAGTACTTC. This encodes CASSPSGGAVDEQYF.

V gene TRBV28 combines with J gene TRBJ1-5, with 8 bases lining up with TRBD1. Germline assignment: CDR1 MDHEN and CDR2 SYDVKM. This CDR3 is 15 amino acids long. After removal of 2 bases from V and 7 bases from J, the junction contained 7 bases not matched to a gene. The CDR3 sequence: CASSLQGAGIQPQHF. CDR3 DNA: TGTGCCAGCAGTTTACAGGGGGCGGGAATACAGCCCCAGCATTTT.

J is TRBJ1-2 and V is TRBV10-3; tentatively, D is TRBD1 (6 bases). The germline CDR1 and CDR2 sequences are ENHRY and SYGVKD. The CDR3 length is 14 residues. V lost 6 bases and J lost 3, with 14 bases in between. The CDR3 is CAIRETGFDYGYTF. In DNA, the CDR3 is TGTGCCATCAGGGAAACAGGGTTCGACTATGGCTACACCTTC.

The chain carries TRBV5-1 and TRBJ2-7, with 10 positions matching TRBD2. The germline CDR1 and CDR2 sequences are SGHRS and YFSETQ. The V and J ends lost 4 bases and 0 bases, in that order; junction bases with no gene match: 4. The CDR3 is 15 amino acids. The CDR3 nucleotides read TGCGCCAGCAGCCCAGGACTAGCGGACTCCTACGAGCAGTACTTC. Amino acids: CASSPGLADSYEQYF.

The rearrangement links TRBV4-1 to TRBJ1-2, with TRBD1 identical over 8 bases. Germline CDR1 and CDR2: MGHRA and YSYEKL. V shed 0 bases, J shed 6 bases, and the junction held 6 bases outside the gene matches. The CDR3 runs to 15 residues. CDR3 protein: CASSQDGRTGNGYTF. CDR3 bases: TGCGCCAGCAGCCAAGACGGGAGGACAGGGAATGGCTACACCTTC.